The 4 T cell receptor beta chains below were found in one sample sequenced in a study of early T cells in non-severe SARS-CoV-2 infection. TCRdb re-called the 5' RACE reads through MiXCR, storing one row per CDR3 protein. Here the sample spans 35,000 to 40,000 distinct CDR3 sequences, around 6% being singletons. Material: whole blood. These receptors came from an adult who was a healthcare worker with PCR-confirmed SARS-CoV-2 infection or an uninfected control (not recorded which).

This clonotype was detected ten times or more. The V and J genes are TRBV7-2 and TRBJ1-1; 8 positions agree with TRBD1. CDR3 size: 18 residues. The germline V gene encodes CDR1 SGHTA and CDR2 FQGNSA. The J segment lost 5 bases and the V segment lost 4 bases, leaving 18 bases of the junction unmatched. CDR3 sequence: CASSSHNLAGGRWTEAFF. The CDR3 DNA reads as TGTGCCAGCAGCTCTCATAACTTGGCAGGGGGCAGATGGACTGAAGCTTTCTTT.

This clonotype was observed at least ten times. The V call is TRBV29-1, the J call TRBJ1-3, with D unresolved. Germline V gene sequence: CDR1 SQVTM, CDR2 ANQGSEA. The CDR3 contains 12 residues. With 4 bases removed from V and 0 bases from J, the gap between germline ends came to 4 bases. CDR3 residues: CSVAFSGNTIYF. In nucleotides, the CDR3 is TGCAGCGTTGCCTTCTCTGGAAACACCATATATTTT.

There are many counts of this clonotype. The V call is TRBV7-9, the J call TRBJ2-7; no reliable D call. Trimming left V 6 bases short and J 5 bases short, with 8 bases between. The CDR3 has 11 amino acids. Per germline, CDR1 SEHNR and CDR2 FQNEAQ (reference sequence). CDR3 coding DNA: TGTGCCAGCAGTTATGGGGACGAGCAGTACTTC. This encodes CASSYGDEQYF.

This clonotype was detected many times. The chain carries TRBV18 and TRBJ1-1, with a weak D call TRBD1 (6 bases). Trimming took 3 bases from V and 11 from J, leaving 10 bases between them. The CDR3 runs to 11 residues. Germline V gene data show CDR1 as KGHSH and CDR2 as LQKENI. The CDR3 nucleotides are TGTGCCAGCTCACCCGACAGGAGGGCTTTCTTT. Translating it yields CASSPDRRAFF.